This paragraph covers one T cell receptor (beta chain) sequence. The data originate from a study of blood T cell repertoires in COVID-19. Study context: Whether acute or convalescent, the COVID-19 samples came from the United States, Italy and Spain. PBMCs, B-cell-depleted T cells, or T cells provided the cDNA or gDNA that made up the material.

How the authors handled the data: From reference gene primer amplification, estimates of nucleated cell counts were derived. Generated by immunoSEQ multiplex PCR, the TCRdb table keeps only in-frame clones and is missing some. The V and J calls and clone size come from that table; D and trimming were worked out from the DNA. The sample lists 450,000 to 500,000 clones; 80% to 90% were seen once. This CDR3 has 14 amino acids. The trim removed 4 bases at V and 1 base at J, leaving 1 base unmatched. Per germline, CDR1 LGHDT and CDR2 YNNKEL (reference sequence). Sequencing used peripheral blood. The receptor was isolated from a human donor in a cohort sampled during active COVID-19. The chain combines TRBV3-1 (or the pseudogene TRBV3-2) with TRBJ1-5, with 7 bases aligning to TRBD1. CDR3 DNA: TGTGCCAGCAGCCTGACAGGGAGCAATCAGCCCCAGCATTTT. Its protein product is CASSLTGSNQPQHF.